These 25 T cell receptor beta chains came from one sample sequenced in a study of molecular identifiers for immune sequencing clone quantification. TCRdb itself ran the PCR reads through MiXCR, one entry per CDR3 protein. The table lists about 640,000 distinct CDR3 sequences, about 20% of them singletons. Sequencing was performed on naive CD8+ T cells from blood, with Jurkat cell RNA spiked in. Stated subset: FACS-sorted CD8+CD4-CCR7+CD45RA+ naive T cells. These TCRs come from a human donor in good health. Some libraries in this study had Jurkat cell RNA spiked in.

Ten or more counts support this clonotype. This chain joins TRBV5-6 and TRBJ2-1; no reliable D call. CDR1 SGHDT and CDR2 YYEEEE come from the germline V gene. The V end lost 7 bases, the J end lost 2 bases, and 7 bases lay between the germline ends. CDR3 size: 12 residues. The CDR3 DNA follows: TGTGCCAGCGGCCCCCCCTACAATGAGCAGTTCTTC. Translating gives CASGPPYNEQFF.

A note on this clonotype: This may be a read error, as it is one base from a much larger clone. This chain uses TRBV25-1 with TRBJ2-1, with 9 bases lining up with TRBD2. The germline CDR1 and CDR2 sequences are MGHDK and SYGVNS. CDR3 length equals 14 residues. For the CDR3, the DNA is TGTGCCAGCGGTGAGGAGATAGCGGGAGTAGAGCAGTTCTTC. Its translation: CASGEEIAGVEQFF.

At least ten counts were recorded for this clonotype. The chain carries TRBV4-3 and TRBJ1-1, with TRBD1 matching 8 bases. Germline CDR1 is LGHNA and CDR2 is YSLEER. The CDR3 runs 16 residues. J gave up 0 bases and V 0 bases, and 3 bases lay outside the gene matches. The CDR3 DNA follows: TGCGCCAGCAGCCAAGATAGGACAGGGATGAACACTGAAGCTTTCTTT. Protein sequence: CASSQDRTGMNTEAFF.

Of note for this clonotype: A much larger clone differs from this one at a single base, so this may be a read error. V and J are TRBV6-5 and TRBJ1-1, with D maybe TRBD1 (6 bases). From germline, CDR1 is MNHEY and CDR2 SVGAGI. CDR3 size: 12 residues. The V gene lost 5 bases and the J gene lost 10 bases, with 14 bases spanning the gap. The DNA of the CDR3 is TGTGCCAGCAGTCCTGCAGGGGCTGGAGCTTTCTTT. Translation gives CASSPAGAGAFF.

This chain uses TRBV6-2 or TRBV6-3 with TRBJ2-3; 12 bases align to TRBD2. CDR1 is MNHEY and CDR2 is SVGEGT in the germline V gene. This CDR3 comprises 15 residues. Unmatched junction bases numbered 6, after V lost 4 bases and J lost 7 bases. CDR3 sequence (DNA): TGTGCCAGCAGTTTTCTAGCGGGAGGGATGAATACGCAGTATTTT. It codes for CASSFLAGGMNTQYF.

V is TRBV9 and J is TRBJ2-1; TRBD1 matches at 12 bases. CDR3 length: 16 amino acids. J gave up 12 bases and V 2 bases, and 12 bases lay outside the gene matches. The germline CDR1 and CDR2 sequences are SGDLS and YYNGEE. CDR3 sequence: CASSVRDRGLYGGQFF. For the CDR3, the DNA is TGTGCCAGCAGCGTCAGGGACAGGGGGCTTTATGGTGGGCAGTTCTTC.

V and J are TRBV6-1 and TRBJ1-1; perhaps TRBD1 as D (6 bases). The V end was cut by 6 bases, the J end by 1 base, with 6 bases between. The CDR3 spans 12 residues. Germline values: CDR1 MNHNS, CDR2 SASEGT. The CDR3 here is CASRDRNTEAFF. As DNA, the CDR3 is TGTGCCAGCAGGGACAGGAACACTGAAGCTTTCTTT.

As regards this clonotype: A read error may explain this, as a much larger clone is one base away. The chain links TRBV9 to TRBJ2-4; 11 positions match TRBD1. Losses at the gene ends were 0 bases for V and 9 bases for J; bases not matched to a gene: 8. The CDR3 runs 16 residues. Germline V gene data show CDR1 as SGDLS and CDR2 as YYNGEE. The CDR3 reads CASSVERDRGLGIQYF. DNA of the CDR3: TGTGCCAGCAGCGTAGAAAGGGACAGGGGGTTAGGCATTCAGTACTTC.

This clonotype was seen many times. The chain couples TRBV5-5 to TRBJ2-3; 7 positions agree with TRBD1. Germline-derived CDR1 and CDR2 are SGHKS and YYEKEE (reference sequence). J was trimmed by 2 bases and V by 3 bases; bases with no gene match: 9. This CDR3 spans 16 amino acids. In DNA form, the CDR3 reads TGTGCCAGCAGCTCTGGGACAGCCCTTTACACAGATACGCAGTATTTT. Its protein product is CASSSGTALYTDTQYF.

The chain joins TRBV7-9 to TRBJ1-2; 7 bases align to TRBD1. Germline V gene sequence: CDR1 SEHNR, CDR2 FQNEAQ (reference sequence). The CDR3 runs 14 residues. The trim removed 4 bases at V and 5 bases at J, leaving 7 bases unmatched. The CDR3 loop is CASSSDRVSYGYTF. CDR3 sequence (DNA): TGTGCCAGCAGCTCCGACAGGGTTTCGTATGGCTACACCTTC.

In its sample, this clonotype was seen a few times. The genes are TRBV4-1 and TRBJ2-1, with TRBD1 matching over 12 bases. Germline V gene lookup returns CDR1 MGHRA and CDR2 YSYEKL. CDR3 length equals 18 residues. Trimming at V came to 0 bases and at J to 7 bases, leaving 10 bases not matched to a gene. For the CDR3, the DNA is TGCGCCAGCAGCCAAGACCGGGACAGGGGGCTACTAGTAAATGAGCAGTTCTTC. Translating gives CASSQDRDRGLLVNEQFF.

This clonotype was recorded many times. The rearrangement links TRBV11-3 to TRBJ1-1; 7 nucleotides agree with TRBD1. The germline gives CDR1 SGHNT, CDR2 YENEEA. This CDR3 is 16 amino acids long. Trimming took 7 bases from V and 1 from J; bases not matched to a gene: 12. The CDR3 region is CASTQPPDRANTEAFF. In DNA, the CDR3 is TGTGCCAGCACCCAACCTCCAGACAGGGCGAACACTGAAGCTTTCTTT.

This clonotype was detected many times. The chain links TRBV28 to TRBJ2-7, with a possible D match to TRBD2 (5 bases). Trimming removed 4 bases at V and 4 bases at J, with 11 bases between. The CDR3 runs 13 residues. CDR1 MDHEN and CDR2 SYDVKM come from the germline V gene. The CDR3 here is CASSSRRGYEQYF. The CDR3 nucleotides are TGTGCCAGCAGTTCTAGGAGAGGGTACGAGCAGTACTTC.

Notes on this clonotype: A much larger clone is a single base away; this may be a read error. V is TRBV15 and J is TRBJ2-3; D unclear. CDR3 length equals 17 residues. V was trimmed by 0 bases and J by 2 bases, leaving 15 bases between them. Germline V CDR1 and CDR2: LNHNV, YYDKDF (reference sequence). CDR3 protein: CATSREVIGSFTDTQYF. The CDR3, as DNA: TGTGCCACCAGCAGAGAAGTGATTGGATCCTTCACAGATACGCAGTATTTT.

This clonotype showed up many times. The genes are TRBV29-1 and TRBJ2-3; no firm D call. Germline CDR1 reads SQVTM; CDR2 reads ANQGSEA. The CDR3 is 13 amino acids. Trimming left V 1 base short and J 7 bases short, with 12 bases between. The CDR3: CSVEGTVANTQYF. DNA for the CDR3: TGCAGCGTTGAAGGGACCGTCGCTAATACGCAGTATTTT.

This clonotype was recorded a few times. This chain connects TRBV9 to TRBJ1-6; D is unclear. In germline, CDR1 is SGDLS, CDR2 YYNGEE. The V gene lost 5 bases and the J gene lost 8 bases, with 17 bases spanning the gap. The CDR3 is made up of 15 amino acids. The CDR3 loop reads CASSQSATYYSPLHF. The CDR3 DNA follows: TGTGCCAGCAGTCAGTCAGCTACGTACTATTCACCCCTCCACTTT.

The chain couples TRBV4-3 to TRBJ2-3, with D hard to call. CDR1 and CDR2 (germline): LGHNA, YSLEER. V was trimmed by 3 bases and J by 5 bases, leaving 9 bases between them. This CDR3 has 13 residues. This chain's CDR3 is CASSHSLEDTQYF. CDR3 DNA sequence: TGCGCCAGCAGCCATTCACTTGAAGATACGCAGTATTTT.

In its sample, this clonotype was seen many times. The chain carries TRBV29-1 and TRBJ2-1; 14 nucleotides agree with TRBD2. Germline assignment: CDR1 SQVTM and CDR2 ANQGSEA. After removal of 3 bases from V and 6 bases from J, the junction contained 16 bases not matched to a gene. This CDR3 is built from 19 residues. CDR3 in DNA: TGCAGCGTTGAGGGAGTAAGGGGGACTAGCGGGAGTTACAGCAATGAGCAGTTCTTC. This codes for CSVEGVRGTSGSYSNEQFF.

Notes on this clonotype: In this CDR3 the conserved last residue, phenylalanine or tryptophan, is missing, so a read error is likely. The rearrangement joins TRBV6-2 or TRBV6-3 to TRBJ2-5, with D possibly being TRBD1 (6 bases). The germline V and J ends were trimmed by 7 bases and 1 base, with 13 bases remaining between them. The CDR3 is 14 residues long. Germline CDR1 and CDR2: MNHEY and SVGEGT. CDR3 sequence (DNA): TGTGCCAGCACCTCGACAGGCCCCCAAGAGACCCAGTACGTC. It encodes CASTSTGPQETQYV.

There are many counts of this clonotype. V gene TRBV4-1 combines with J gene TRBJ2-7; 12 bases match TRBD2. Germline V gene sequence: CDR1 MGHRA, CDR2 YSYEKL. Trimming removed 4 bases from V and 4 bases from J; junction bases left unmatched: 5. This CDR3 is 15 amino acids long. In DNA form, the CDR3 reads TGCGCCAGCAGCCTTGGGACTAGCGGGTTATACGAGCAGTACTTC. It yields the protein CASSLGTSGLYEQYF.

This clonotype was picked up a small number of times. This sequence joins TRBV10-2 and TRBJ1-2, with D unclear. V lost 8 bases and J 2 bases, leaving 6 bases between the germline ends. The germline V gene has CDR1 WSHSY and CDR2 SAAADI. The CDR3 consists of 11 residues. CDR3 coding DNA: TGCGCCAGCGGAGAAAACTATGGCTACACCTTC. Translated, it gives CASGENYGYTF.

The V gene is TRBV27, the J gene TRBJ1-5; possibly TRBD1 for D (6 bases). Per germline, CDR1 MNHEY and CDR2 SMNVEV (reference sequence). The CDR3 is made up of 15 amino acids. With 2 bases removed from V and 5 bases from J, the gap between germline ends came to 13 bases. Here the CDR3 reads CASSLSWGADQPQHF. CDR3 DNA sequence: TGTGCCAGCAGTTTAAGTTGGGGGGCTGATCAGCCCCAGCATTTT.

This clonotype has at least ten counts. The rearrangement uses TRBV5-1 and TRBJ2-1; D is ambiguous. The germline CDR1 and CDR2 sequences are SGHRS and YFSETQ. This CDR3 is built from 13 residues. V was clipped by 0 bases and J by 4 bases, with 5 bases between them. The CDR3 here is CASSLESYNEQFF. The CDR3 nucleotides read TGCGCCAGCAGCTTGGAGAGTTACAATGAGCAGTTCTTC.

Turning to this clonotype: This sequence may be a read error, since a much larger clone differs from it by one base. The chain couples TRBV15 to TRBJ2-1; TRBD2 aligns across 7 bases. CDR1 and CDR2 from the germline V gene are LNHNV and YYDKDF (reference sequence). This CDR3 is 12 amino acids long. The CDR3 DNA sequence: TGTGCCACCAGCAGAGATCTAGCGGAGCAGGTCTTC. Its translation: CATSRDLAEQVF.

This clonotype has a count of ten or more. The chain recombines TRBV30 with TRBJ2-1; possible D gene TRBD1, 5 bases. Between the trimmed V and J ends, which lost 0 bases and 8 bases, there was a span of 14 bases. The CDR3 is made up of 14 amino acids. Germline V lookup: CDR1 GTSNPN, CDR2 SVGIG (reference sequence). The chain's CDR3 is CAWSVGVESDEQFF. The CDR3 nucleotides are TGTGCCTGGAGTGTAGGGGTAGAGAGCGATGAGCAGTTCTTC.